This is a list of T cell receptor beta chains from one sample in a study of shared clonotypes between healthy human individuals. Sequenced by immunoSEQ multiplex PCR; TCRdb stores in-frame clones only, minus some. Of about 490,000 clones in the sample, about three quarters were seen once. Sequencing used PBMCs. These receptor sequences come from a woman aged 40-49 years in good health. Some clones in this sample may be carry-over from other donors' samples. The CDR3 runs from the conserved cysteine through the conserved F or W. The order of the fields is D gene, V gene, J gene, clone size, CDR3 DNA, CDR3 protein. A D gene is named only where the DNA matches it firmly. The listing skips clone size in some rows; elsewhere it reads once, few, many or a size class.

>TRBD1|TRBV4-1|TRBJ2-5|few
TGCGCCAGCCGGGACAGGAGCCAAGAGACCCAGTACTTC
CASRDRSQETQYF
>-|TRBV7-2|TRBJ2-6|-
TGTGCCAGCAGCTTACAGGCAGGGGTTTCTGGGGCCAACGTCCTGACTTTC
CASSLQAGVSGANVLTF
>TRBD1|TRBV6-6|TRBJ2-5|-
TGTGCCAGCAGTCGTCGGACAGGGGGCGAAGAGACCCAGTACTTC
CASSRRTGGEETQYF
>-|TRBV6-6|TRBJ2-5|-
TGTGCCAGCAGCTTGGCAAGCGGGTCCCAGTACTTC
CASSLASGSQYF
>-|TRBV15|TRBJ1-2|-
TGTGCCACCAGCAGAGATTTCCGGTCATGGGGCTACACCTTC
CATSRDFRSWGYTF
>TRBD2|TRBV7-3|TRBJ2-1|once
TGTGCCAGCAGCTTAATCCCCGGACTAGCGGGAGGGCCGAATGAGCAGTTCTTC
CASSLIPGLAGGPNEQFF
>TRBD2|TRBV5-4|TRBJ2-7|-
TGTGCCAGCAGCCCTGGACTAGCCGAAATTCAAATCCACGAGCAGTACTTC
CASSPGLAEIQIHEQYF
>-|TRBV11-2|TRBJ1-1|-
TGTGCCAGCAGACCTCTGGGGAGGCCCGCTGAAGCTTTCTTT
CASRPLGRPAEAFF
>TRBD1|TRBV7-2|TRBJ1-2|-
TGTGCCAGCAGCCTAGCAGGGACAGGGGGCACCTATGGCTACACCTTC
CASSLAGTGGTYGYTF
>-|TRBV28|TRBJ2-4|-
TGTGCCAGCAGTTCCGGGGCCAGTGGCCCCAAAAACATTCAGTACTTC
CASSSGASGPKNIQYF
>-|TRBV25-1|TRBJ2-1|-
TGTGCCAGCAGTGAATTTGGGTCGTATACCCACAATGAGCAGTTCTTC
CASSEFGSYTHNEQFF
>-|TRBV7-2|TRBJ1-2|-
TGTGCCAGCAGCACTCTCAGGGGTGGCTATGGCTACACCTTC
CASSTLRGGYGYTF
>-|TRBV6-1|TRBJ2-1|few
TGTGCCAGCAGTGAACGACTAGAAATGCCTAATGAGCAGTTCTTC
CASSERLEMPNEQFF
>TRBD1|TRBV5-4|TRBJ2-7|few
TGTGCCAGCAGCCCCGTCCCGGGGACAGGGGGCGAGCAGTACTTC
CASSPVPGTGGEQYF
>-|TRBV9|TRBJ2-1|medium-sized
TGTGCCAGCAGCGTAGGCGTCAACAATGAGCAGTTCTTC
CASSVGVNNEQFF
>TRBD1|TRBV19|TRBJ1-1|few
TGTGCCAGTAGTATACCCCAGGGGGCCGCGAACACTGAAGCTTTCTTC
CASSIPQGAANTEAFF
>-|TRBV30|TRBJ2-1|-
TGTGCCTGGAGTACGTCAAAAAATGAGCAGTTCTTC
CAWSTSKNEQFF
>TRBD2|TRBV12-5|TRBJ2-2|-
TGTGCTAGTGGTTTGGTTAGCGGGGCGAACACCGGGGAGCTGTTTTTT
CASGLVSGANTGELFF
>-|TRBV30|TRBJ2-5|-
TGTGCCTGGAGTGTAGCCGGGGAGACCCAGTACTTC
CAWSVAGETQYF
>TRBD2|TRBV11-1|TRBJ2-7|-
TGTGCCAGCAGCAGAGGGCCAGCGGGAAGCTCTTCCTACGAGCAGTACTTC
CASSRGPAGSSSYEQYF
>TRBD2|TRBV28|TRBJ2-7|-
TGTGCCAGCAGTCGACTAGCGGGAGGGGGAGAGCAGTACTTC
CASSRLAGGGEQYF
>-|TRBV30|TRBJ2-7|-
TGTGCCTGGAGTGTACTTACTAGCTCCTACGAGCAGTACTTC
CAWSVLTSSYEQYF
>-|TRBV21-1|TRBJ2-1|-
TGTGCCAGCAGCAGCGGGAGGGGGGCATTTTATGAGCAGTTCTTC
CASSSGRGAFYEQFF
>-|TRBV5-1|TRBJ2-7|-
TGCGCCAGCAGCAGGGACGGGAATCTCTACGAGCAGTACTTC
CASSRDGNLYEQYF
>-|TRBV18|TRBJ2-5|once
TGTGCCAGCTCACCGGGAGCGCGTAGCGGAGGCGGGGAGACCCAGTACTTC
CASSPGARSGGGETQYF
>-|TRBV28|TRBJ2-7|-
TGTGCCAGCAGTTTTAACAGGAGGGCCTACGAGCAGTACTTC
CASSFNRRAYEQYF
>TRBD2|TRBV7-2|TRBJ2-1|-
TGTGCCAGCAGCTTAGCGCCGGCGGGAGCGGGAGGGGATGAGCAGTTCTTC
CASSLAPAGAGGDEQFF
>-|TRBV5-1|TRBJ2-7|-
TGCGCCAGCAGCTTGGCGTCGCTTAGTGAGCAGTACTTC
CASSLASLSEQYF
>TRBD1|TRBV28|TRBJ2-2|-
TGTGCCAGCAGCCATAGACAGGGCATCTCCGGGGAGCTGTTTTTT
CASSHRQGISGELFF
>TRBD2|TRBV9|TRBJ2-1|-
TGTGCCAGCAGCCCCCGACTAGCGGCTCACAATGAGCAGTTCTTC
CASSPRLAAHNEQFF
>-|TRBV5-1|TRBJ2-5|-
TGCGCCAGCAGCCCCACCTATTCCGGAGAGACCCAGTACTTC
CASSPTYSGETQYF
>-|TRBV6-5|TRBJ1-2|-
TGTGCCAGCAGCCTACGGGCTAACTATGGCTACACCTTC
CASSLRANYGYTF
>TRBD2|TRBV10-3|TRBJ2-5|-
TGTGCCATCAGTGAGTCCAGCGGGAGACAGGAGACCCAGTACTTC
CAISESSGRQETQYF
>-|TRBV9|TRBJ1-1|-
TGTGCCAGCAGCGCCCGGGCCTCTAACACTGAAGCTTTCTTT
CASSARASNTEAFF
>TRBD2|TRBV5-6|TRBJ2-7|-
TGTGCCAGCAGCTTATGGACTAGCGGGAGGGTCTACGAGCAGTACTTC
CASSLWTSGRVYEQYF
>-|TRBV7-9|TRBJ1-1|-
TGTGCCAGCAGCTCCCCAAGTAACACTGAAGCTTTCTTT
CASSSPSNTEAFF
>-|TRBV4-2|TRBJ2-3|-
TGTGCCAGCAGCCAGCTTTACGGCACAGATACGCAGTATTTT
CASSQLYGTDTQYF
>-|TRBV10-2|TRBJ2-3|-
TGCGCCAGCAGTGAGTCTGGGGGAGGCACAGATACGCAGTATTTT
CASSESGGGTDTQYF
>TRBD2|TRBV2|TRBJ2-7|-
TGTGCCAGCGTGGCGGGACTAGCATCCGAGCAGTACTTC
CASVAGLASEQYF
>TRBD2|TRBV27|TRBJ2-5|-
TGTGCCAGCGCAAGGGGGACTAGCGGATATTCCCAGTACTTC
CASARGTSGYSQYF
>-|TRBV19|TRBJ1-4|-
TGTGCCAGTAGTACGTCCGGTCCAACTAATGAAAAACTGTTTTTT
CASSTSGPTNEKLFF
>TRBD1|TRBV18|TRBJ1-1|many
TGTGCCAGCTCAGCGGACAGGGCCACTGAAGCTTTCTTT
CASSADRATEAFF
>TRBD1|TRBV29-1|TRBJ2-5|-
TGCAGCGCTGAAATGACAGGGAAAGAGACCCAGTACTTC
CSAEMTGKETQYF
>-|TRBV6-1|TRBJ1-5|few
TGTGCCACCGGGCGACAGAACAATCAGCCCCAGCATTTT
CATGRQNNQPQHF
>TRBD1|TRBV6-4|TRBJ2-2|few
TGTGCCAGCAGTGATAAAACAGGGGGCCCCACCGGGGAGCTGTTTTTT
CASSDKTGGPTGELFF